Below are 32 T cell receptor beta chains sequenced from a single sample in a study of T cell repertoires in cytomegalovirus infection. MiXCR was run by TCRdb on the reads, yielding one entry per CDR3 protein. The data show 270,000 or so distinct CDR3 sequences, about 18% seen once. Sequencing was performed on CD8+ T cells from PBMCs. The receptors were sampled from a human donor in good health (CMV status not recorded). Some clones in this sample may be carry-over from other donors' samples.

This clonotype was seen at least ten times. The J gene is TRBJ1-1, the V gene TRBV19; D is undetermined. The length of the CDR3 is 14 residues. The germline gives CDR1 LNHDA, CDR2 SQIVND (reference sequence). V was clipped by 1 base and J by 0 bases, with 6 bases between them. This CDR3 is CASSIGEMNTEAFF. As DNA, the CDR3 is TGTGCCAGTAGTATAGGGGAGATGAACACTGAAGCTTTCTTT.

This clonotype came up many times. The V call is TRBV7-2, the J call TRBJ1-1; D is uncertain. Germline CDR1 SGHTA, CDR2 FQGNSA. Trimming pared 1 base from V and 0 bases from J, leaving 9 bases between. The CDR3 loop spans 15 amino acids. CDR3 sequence (DNA): TGTGCCAGCAGCTTAGAGAGGACGGTGAACACTGAAGCTTTCTTT. The encoded protein is CASSLERTVNTEAFF.

This clonotype has at least ten counts. V gene TRBV28 combines with J gene TRBJ2-3; D may be TRBD2 (7 bases). CDR1 and CDR2 from the germline V gene are MDHEN and SYDVKM. The CDR3 runs 15 residues. The V end lost 3 bases, the J end lost 2 bases, and 12 bases lay between the germline ends. For the CDR3, the DNA is TGTGCCAGCAGTTTCGCGGGGGCCTTCACAGATACGCAGTATTTT. Protein: CASSFAGAFTDTQYF.

Only a few counts were recorded for this clonotype. The chain joins TRBV19 to TRBJ2-7; possibly TRBD1 or TRBD2 for D (5 bases each). From germline, CDR1 is LNHDA and CDR2 SQIVND (reference sequence). Trimming removed 6 bases at V and 2 bases at J, with 11 bases between. The CDR3 loop spans 13 amino acids. This CDR3 is CASSPGPAYEQYF. DNA of the CDR3: TGTGCCAGTAGCCCGGGGCCGGCCTACGAGCAGTACTTC.

In its sample, this clonotype was seen many times. The chain links TRBV28 to TRBJ2-7, with TRBD1 matching 11 bases. V trimming: 5 bases; J trimming: 3 bases; junction bases outside the gene matches: 12. Per germline, CDR1 MDHEN and CDR2 SYDVKM. This CDR3 has 17 residues. CDR3 DNA: TGTGCCAGCAGTGCCGACGCCCGGACAGGGGGCAGCTACGAGCAGTACTTC. As protein: CASSADARTGGSYEQYF. Combining the CDR3 with reference TRBV28 and TRBJ2-7 gives the whole variable domain DVKVTQSSRYLVKRTGEKVFLECVQDMDHENMFWYRQDPGLGLRLIYFSYDVKMKEKGDIPEGYSVSREKKERFSLILESASTNQTSMYLCASSADARTGGSYEQYFGPGTRLTVT.

This clonotype was detected ten times or more. In nucleotides, the CDR3 is TGTGCCAGCAGCTTAGTATTGGGAGACGGAAATCAGCCCCAGCATTTT. Amino acid sequence: CASSLVLGDGNQPQHF. The rearrangement uses TRBV7-2 and TRBJ1-5; D not certain. Per the germline V gene, CDR1 is SGHTA and CDR2 is FQGNSA. The CDR3 is 16 residues long. Trimming removed 1 base from V and 4 bases from J, with 14 bases in between.

There are many counts of this clonotype. The J gene is TRBJ2-4, the V gene TRBV4-1; D is perhaps TRBD1 (5 bases). Germline V gene lookup returns CDR1 MGHRA and CDR2 YSYEKL. The CDR3 extends over 12 amino acids. Trimming cost V 4 bases and J 14 bases, with 15 bases left between them. CDR3 nucleotide sequence: TGCGCCAGCAGCCCACCCTCGGGCAGGGAGTACTTC. Protein: CASSPPSGREYF.

The chain has TRBV28 and TRBJ2-1; TRBD1 is a possible D gene (7 bases). V lost 4 bases and J lost 3, with 16 bases in between. Germline V gene sequence: CDR1 MDHEN, CDR2 SYDVKM. There are 16 residues in the CDR3. This chain's CDR3 is CASSSTRGANYNEQFF. In nucleotides, the CDR3 is TGTGCCAGCAGTTCCACCAGGGGGGCGAACTACAATGAGCAGTTCTTC.

The table lists this clonotype with many counts. The chain joins TRBV7-2 to TRBJ2-1; D gene ambiguous. Germline CDR1 and CDR2: SGHTA and FQGNSA. This CDR3 contains 13 residues. Trimming shortened V by 1 base and J by 2 bases, and 3 bases separated the two germline ends. The CDR3 DNA is TGTGCCAGCAGCTTAGACGCCTACAATGAGCAGTTCTTC. Its translation: CASSLDAYNEQFF.

The V call is TRBV9, the J call TRBJ1-6, with a weak D call TRBD1 (5 bases). CDR3 length: 14 amino acids. V was cut by 5 bases and J by 8 bases, with 14 bases left in between. In germline, CDR1 is SGDLS, CDR2 YYNGEE. CDR3 sequence (DNA): TGTGCCAGCAGGGGGGAGGTTTGGTATTCACCCCTCCACTTT. Amino acids: CASRGEVWYSPLHF. The full variable domain, with the rest looked up from reference TRBV9 and TRBJ1-6, is DSGVTQTPKHLITATGQRVTLRCSPRSGDLSVYWYQQSLDQGLQFLIQYYNGEERAKGNILERFSAQQFPDLHSELNLSSLELGDSALYFCASRGEVWYSPLHFGNGTRLTVT.

In its sample, this clonotype was seen a few times. The genes are TRBV6-2 or TRBV6-3 and TRBJ1-1, with TRBD1 matching over 8 bases. Germline CDR1 is MNHEY and CDR2 is SVGEGT. The CDR3 totals 15 residues. J lost 3 bases, V lost 6 bases, and 9 bases had no gene match. In DNA, the CDR3 is TGTGCCAGCAGGCCCGACAGGGGCGCGGACACTGAAGCTTTCTTT. This gives the protein CASRPDRGADTEAFF.

This chain joins TRBV25-1 and TRBJ2-5, with D possibly TRBD2 on 5 matching bases. CDR3 length: 13 amino acids. Germline-derived CDR1 and CDR2 are MGHDK and SYGVNS. V lost 1 base, J lost 5 bases, and 8 bases lay in between. The CDR3 loop is CASSEWVAETQYF. The CDR3, as DNA: TGTGCCAGCAGTGAATGGGTAGCGGAGACCCAGTACTTC.

The chain uses TRBV20-1 and TRBJ2-7; D is ambiguous. The ends were cut back, 0 bases at V and 0 bases at J, with 15 bases in the middle. The CDR3 extends over 16 amino acids. Germline V gene lookup returns CDR1 DFQATT and CDR2 SNEGSKA (reference sequence). The CDR3 sequence is CSARDEMAVSSYEQYF. As DNA, the CDR3 is TGCAGTGCTAGAGATGAGATGGCGGTGTCCTCCTACGAGCAGTACTTC.

Only one count was recorded for this clonotype. J is TRBJ2-7 and V is TRBV15; no reliable D call. CDR1 and CDR2 from the germline V gene are LNHNV and YYDKDF (reference sequence). The CDR3 has 13 amino acids. V was pared by 3 bases and J by 3 bases, with 9 bases between. CDR3 sequence (DNA): TGTGCCACCAGCAGGACCTCGGGCTACGAGCAGTACTTC. Translating gives CATSRTSGYEQYF.

J is TRBJ1-1 and V is TRBV11-2; 8 positions agree with TRBD1. The V gene end was trimmed by 2 bases and the J gene end by 0 bases; junction bases not matched to a gene: 17. Germline CDR1 SGHAT, CDR2 FQNNGV. The CDR3 length is 20 residues. In nucleotides, the CDR3 is TGTGCCAGCAGCTTATTAGATCGGCTACAGGGGGAGGGGGTGAACACTGAAGCTTTCTTT. Translated: CASSLLDRLQGEGVNTEAFF. Full variable domain (rest looked up from reference TRBV11-2 and TRBJ1-1): EAGVAQSPRYKIIEKRQSVAFWCNPISGHATLYWYQQILGQGPKLLIQFQNNGVVDDSQLPKDRFSAERLKGVDSTLKIQPAKLEDSAVYLCASSLLDRLQGEGVNTEAFFGQGTRLTVV.

Only a few counts were recorded for this clonotype. The gene calls are TRBV5-6 and TRBJ2-1; 10 bases line up with TRBD2. Germline V lookup: CDR1 SGHDT, CDR2 YYEEEE. The CDR3 length is 16 residues. V lost 3 bases, J lost 2 bases, and 5 bases stayed unmatched. The CDR3 spells CASSSASGGTYNEQFF. The DNA for the CDR3 is TGTGCCAGCAGCTCAGCTAGCGGGGGAACCTACAATGAGCAGTTCTTC.

This clonotype was counted only a few times. The rearrangement joins TRBV12-3 or TRBV12-4 to TRBJ1-1; D not certain. The CDR3 sequence is 14 residues long. V lost 3 bases and J 0 bases, leaving 8 bases between the germline ends. The chain's CDR3 is CASSFALMNTEAFF. DNA for the CDR3: TGTGCCAGCAGTTTCGCCCTAATGAACACTGAAGCTTTCTTT.

This clonotype has a handful of counts. The chain joins TRBV14 to TRBJ2-7, with D possibly called TRBD1 or TRBD2 (5 bases each). V was cut by 6 bases and J by 3 bases, with 18 bases left in between. The germline V gene has CDR1 SGHDN and CDR2 FVKESK. CDR3 length: 15 amino acids. CDR3 sequence: CASRLTGTDYYEQYF. Here the CDR3 DNA reads TGTGCCAGCAGGCTTACCGGGACGGATTACTACGAGCAGTACTTC.

This clonotype was counted at least ten times. CDR3 sequence (DNA): TGCGCCAGCAGCCAGGCTCATTCTCCCTACAATGAGCAGTTCTTC. Protein: CASSQAHSPYNEQFF. V usage is TRBV4-1 and J usage is TRBJ2-1; D gene unclear. Deletions cut 3 bases from V and 2 bases from J, with 11 bases between. Germline CDR1 MGHRA, CDR2 YSYEKL. The CDR3 runs 15 residues.

This clonotype was recorded at least ten times. This chain joins TRBV7-6 and TRBJ2-7, with a weak D call TRBD1 (6 bases). V was shortened by 2 bases and J by 7 bases, with 18 bases between the two germline ends. CDR1 is SGHVS, CDR2 FNYEAQ, per germline. CDR3 size: 15 residues. The CDR3, as DNA: TGTGCCAGCAGCTTACGGCAGGGACAATCGCGGGAGCAGTACTTC. Protein sequence: CASSLRQGQSREQYF.

J is TRBJ1-6 and V is TRBV6-6; 8 bases are a match to TRBD1. There are 14 residues in the CDR3. Germline V gene sequence: CDR1 MNHNY, CDR2 SVGAGI (reference sequence). V lost 5 bases, J lost 10 bases, and 7 bases stayed unmatched. The CDR3 bases are TGTGCCAGCAGTCCAGACAGGGGTGGATCACCCCTCCACTTT. Protein product: CASSPDRGGSPLHF.

This clonotype was seen a handful of times. V is TRBV9 and J is TRBJ2-5, with D tentatively TRBD2 (5 bases). The CDR3 covers 13 residues. In germline, CDR1 is SGDLS, CDR2 YYNGEE. The ends were cut back, 2 bases at V and 1 base at J, with 6 bases in the middle. The CDR3 region has the DNA TGTGCCAGCAGCGTCGGACTCCAAGAGACCCAGTACTTC. It specifies CASSVGLQETQYF. Combining the CDR3 with reference TRBV9 and TRBJ2-5 gives the whole variable domain DSGVTQTPKHLITATGQRVTLRCSPRSGDLSVYWYQQSLDQGLQFLIQYYNGEERAKGNILERFSAQQFPDLHSELNLSSLELGDSALYFCASSVGLQETQYFGPGTRLLVL.

This clonotype was detected ten times or more. The rearrangement links TRBV7-6 to TRBJ2-7; 7 bases line up with TRBD1. J was trimmed by 7 bases and V by 0 bases; bases with no gene match: 3. CDR1 is SGHVS and CDR2 is FNYEAQ in the germline V gene. This CDR3 region has 13 residues. The CDR3 reads CASSLANRGEQYF. The CDR3 region has the DNA TGTGCCAGCAGCTTAGCGAACAGGGGTGAGCAGTACTTC.

The CDR3 reads CASSEAPGDNYGYTF. The CDR3 DNA follows: TGTGCCAGCAGTGAAGCTCCCGGGGATAACTATGGCTACACCTTC. The V call is TRBV2, the J call TRBJ1-2; no firm D call. Germline CDR1 is SNHLY and CDR2 is FYNNEI. The length of the CDR3 is 15 residues. Deletions cut 0 bases from V and 1 base from J, with 9 bases between.

The chain couples TRBV15 to TRBJ1-2; 10 bases fit TRBD1. Germline CDR1 and CDR2: LNHNV and YYDKDF (reference sequence). This CDR3 contains 14 residues. V shed 8 bases, J shed 4 bases, and the junction held 7 bases outside the gene matches. CDR3 amino acids: CATAGTGDAYGYTF. The CDR3 DNA is TGTGCCACCGCAGGGACAGGGGATGCCTATGGCTACACCTTC.

The CDR3 is CSVGYGGAENEQFF. CDR3 coding DNA: TGCAGCGTTGGTTACGGGGGGGCCGAGAATGAGCAGTTCTTC. The chain couples TRBV29-1 to TRBJ2-1; 8 positions agree with TRBD2. CDR3 length equals 14 residues. V was clipped by 4 bases and J by 7 bases; unmatched bases: 9. Germline-derived CDR1 and CDR2 are SQVTM and ANQGSEA.

This clonotype appeared many times. This sequence joins TRBV7-2 and TRBJ2-2; D is ambiguous. The CDR3 sequence is 12 residues long. Trimming cost V 4 bases and J 1 base, with 1 base left between them. Germline loops: CDR1 SGHTA, CDR2 FQGNSA. The CDR3 is CASSWNTGELFF. Here the CDR3 DNA reads TGTGCCAGCAGCTGGAACACCGGGGAGCTGTTTTTT.

The chain couples TRBV5-4 to TRBJ2-1, with D unclear. CDR3 length: 12 residues. Looked up from germline, CDR1 is SGHNT and CDR2 is YYREEE (reference sequence). The V end lost 1 base, the J end lost 6 bases, and 5 bases lay between the germline ends. CDR3 DNA: TGTGCCAGCAGCTTGTCAGTCAATGAGCAGTTCTTC. Translated: CASSLSVNEQFF.

This sequence joins TRBV28 and TRBJ2-3; TRBD2 is a possible D gene (5 bases). Germline-derived CDR1 and CDR2 are MDHEN and SYDVKM. The CDR3 is 14 amino acids. V was cut by 3 bases and J by 4 bases, with 11 bases left in between. CDR3 protein: CASSFLEGPDTQYF. In DNA, the CDR3 is TGTGCCAGCAGTTTCCTTGAGGGCCCAGATACGCAGTATTTT.

The table lists this clonotype with many counts. The CDR3 DNA sequence: TGTGCCAGCAGCCCCGGGGAGAACACTGAAGCTTTCTTT. It encodes CASSPGENTEAFF. The chain is built from TRBV7-9 and TRBJ1-1, with unresolved D. The germline CDR1 and CDR2 sequences are SEHNR and FQNEAQ (reference sequence). Trimming left V 5 bases short and J 1 base short, with 8 bases between. The CDR3 loop spans 13 amino acids.

V and J are TRBV12-3 or TRBV12-4 and TRBJ1-2, with unresolved D. The CDR3 consists of 15 residues. V was trimmed by 4 bases and J by 2 bases, leaving 14 bases between them. The CDR3 sequence: CASSSWREQNYGYTF. CDR3 coding DNA: TGTGCCAGCAGTTCTTGGCGGGAGCAGAACTATGGCTACACCTTC.

This clonotype was counted between two and nine times. The chain employs TRBV6-2 or TRBV6-3 and TRBJ2-7; 8 bases are a match to TRBD2. The germline CDR1 and CDR2 sequences are MNHEY and SVGEGT. This CDR3 contains 14 residues. V lost 4 bases, J lost 1 base, and 3 bases stayed unmatched. CDR3 bases: TGTGCCAGCAGTTGGAGCGGGGGATCCTACGAGCAGTACTTC. This gives the protein CASSWSGGSYEQYF.